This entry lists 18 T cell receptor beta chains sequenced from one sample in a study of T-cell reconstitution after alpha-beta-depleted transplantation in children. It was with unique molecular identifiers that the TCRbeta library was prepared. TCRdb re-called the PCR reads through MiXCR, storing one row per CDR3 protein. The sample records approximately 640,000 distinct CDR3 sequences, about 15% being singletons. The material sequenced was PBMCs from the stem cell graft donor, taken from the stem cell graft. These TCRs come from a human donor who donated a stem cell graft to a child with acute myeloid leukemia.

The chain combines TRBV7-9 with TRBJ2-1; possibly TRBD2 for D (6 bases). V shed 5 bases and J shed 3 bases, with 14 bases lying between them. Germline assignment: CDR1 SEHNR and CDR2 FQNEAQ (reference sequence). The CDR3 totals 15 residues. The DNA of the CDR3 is TGTGCCAGCAGCCCCCCCTCGGAGGGCTACAATGAGCAGTTCTTC. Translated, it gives CASSPPSEGYNEQFF.

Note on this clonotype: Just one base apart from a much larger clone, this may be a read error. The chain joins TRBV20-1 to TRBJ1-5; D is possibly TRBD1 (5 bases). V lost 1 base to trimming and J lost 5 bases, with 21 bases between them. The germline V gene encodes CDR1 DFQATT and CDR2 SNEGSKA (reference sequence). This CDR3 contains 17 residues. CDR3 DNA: TGCAGTGCTAGAGCCACGGGGGACGTTAGGACGGATCAGCCCCAGCATTTT. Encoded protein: CSARATGDVRTDQPQHF.

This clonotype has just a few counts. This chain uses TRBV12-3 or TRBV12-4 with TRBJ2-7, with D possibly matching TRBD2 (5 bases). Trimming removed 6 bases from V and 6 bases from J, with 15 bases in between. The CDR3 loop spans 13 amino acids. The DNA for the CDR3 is TGTGCCAGCAGCCAAGCCTCCACTAGCGAGCAGTACGTC. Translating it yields CASSQASTSEQYV.

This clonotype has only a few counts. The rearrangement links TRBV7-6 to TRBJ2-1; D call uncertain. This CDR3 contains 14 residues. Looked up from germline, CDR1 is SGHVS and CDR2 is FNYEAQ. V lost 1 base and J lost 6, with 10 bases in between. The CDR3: CASSLVGVGNEQFF. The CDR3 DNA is TGTGCCAGCAGCTTAGTTGGAGTAGGCAATGAGCAGTTCTTC.

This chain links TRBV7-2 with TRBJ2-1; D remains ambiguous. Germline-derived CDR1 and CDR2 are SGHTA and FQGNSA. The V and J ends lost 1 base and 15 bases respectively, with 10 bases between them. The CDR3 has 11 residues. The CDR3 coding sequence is TGTGCCAGCAGCTTAGGGGATGACTGGTTCTTC. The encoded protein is CASSLGDDWFF.

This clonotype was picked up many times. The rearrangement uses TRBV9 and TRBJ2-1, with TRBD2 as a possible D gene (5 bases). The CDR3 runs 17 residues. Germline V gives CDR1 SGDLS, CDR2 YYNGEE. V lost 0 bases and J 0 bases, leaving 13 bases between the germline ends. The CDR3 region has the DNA TGTGCCAGCAGCGTAGCCCGCGGGTCCCCCTCCTACAATGAGCAGTTCTTC. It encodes CASSVARGSPSYNEQFF. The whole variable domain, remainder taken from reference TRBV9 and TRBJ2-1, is DSGVTQTPKHLITATGQRVTLRCSPRSGDLSVYWYQQSLDQGLQFLIQYYNGEERAKGNILERFSAQQFPDLHSELNLSSLELGDSALYFCASSVARGSPSYNEQFFGPGTRLTVL.

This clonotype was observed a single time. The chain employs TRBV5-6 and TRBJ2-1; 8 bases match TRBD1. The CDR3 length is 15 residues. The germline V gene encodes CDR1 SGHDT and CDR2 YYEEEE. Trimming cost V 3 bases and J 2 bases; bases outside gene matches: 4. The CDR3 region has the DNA TGTGCCAGCAGCTCGACAGGGGATGCCTACAATGAGCAGTTCTTC. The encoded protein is CASSSTGDAYNEQFF.

The CDR3 DNA is TGTGCCAGCAGCTTCATTTCTACTGAAGCTTTCTTT. Encoded protein: CASSFISTEAFF. The V and J genes are TRBV11-3 and TRBJ1-1; no reliable D call. This CDR3 spans 12 amino acids. Looked up from germline, CDR1 is SGHNT and CDR2 is YENEEA. V dropped 3 bases and J dropped 5 bases, with 7 bases sitting between them.

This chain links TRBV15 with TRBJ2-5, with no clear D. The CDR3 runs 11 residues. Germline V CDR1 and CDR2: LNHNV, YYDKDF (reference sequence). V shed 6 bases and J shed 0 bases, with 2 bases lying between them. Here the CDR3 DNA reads TGTGCCACCAGGGACCAAGAGACCCAGTACTTC. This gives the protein CATRDQETQYF.

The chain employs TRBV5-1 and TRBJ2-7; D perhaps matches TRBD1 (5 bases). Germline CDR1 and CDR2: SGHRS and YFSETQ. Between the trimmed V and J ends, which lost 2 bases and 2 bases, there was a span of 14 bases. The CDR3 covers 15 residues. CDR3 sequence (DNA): TGCGCCAGCAGCTTAACAGGTTCCTTAACCTACGAGCAGTACTTC. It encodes CASSLTGSLTYEQYF.

The CDR3 sequence: CASKRAGELFF. CDR3 nucleotide sequence: TGTGCCAGCAAAAGGGCCGGGGAGCTGTTTTTT. The rearrangement uses TRBV7-8 and TRBJ2-2; D call uncertain. The germline CDR1 and CDR2 sequences are SGHVS and FQNEAQ. CDR3 length equals 11 residues. V lost 7 bases, J lost 6 bases, and 6 bases lay in between. The entire variable domain, with the rest obtained from reference TRBV7-8 and TRBJ2-2, is as follows: GAGVSQSPRYKVAKRGQDVALRCDPISGHVSLFWYQQALGQGPEFLTYFQNEAQLDKSGLPSDRFFAERPEGSVSTLKIQRTQQEDSAVYLCASKRAGELFFGEGSRLTVL.

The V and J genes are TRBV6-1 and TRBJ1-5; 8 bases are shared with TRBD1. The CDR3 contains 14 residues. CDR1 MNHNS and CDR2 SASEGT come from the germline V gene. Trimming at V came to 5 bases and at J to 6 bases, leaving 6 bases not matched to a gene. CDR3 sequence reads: CASSTPDRGQPQHF. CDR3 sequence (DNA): TGTGCCAGCAGTACCCCCGACAGGGGTCAGCCCCAGCATTTT.

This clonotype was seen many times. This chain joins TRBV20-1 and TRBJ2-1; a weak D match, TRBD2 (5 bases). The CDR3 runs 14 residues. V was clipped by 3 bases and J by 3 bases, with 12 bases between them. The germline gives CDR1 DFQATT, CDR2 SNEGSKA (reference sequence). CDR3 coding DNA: TGCAGTGCTAGTGCTCTCCGGGACTACAATGAGCAGTTCTTC. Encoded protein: CSASALRDYNEQFF.

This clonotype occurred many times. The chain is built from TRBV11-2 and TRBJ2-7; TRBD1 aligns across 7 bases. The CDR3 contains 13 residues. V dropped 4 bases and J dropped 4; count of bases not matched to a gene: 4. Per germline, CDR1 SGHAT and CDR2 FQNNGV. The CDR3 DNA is TGTGCCAGCAGCTCCCGGGACAGATACGAGCAGTACTTC. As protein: CASSSRDRYEQYF.

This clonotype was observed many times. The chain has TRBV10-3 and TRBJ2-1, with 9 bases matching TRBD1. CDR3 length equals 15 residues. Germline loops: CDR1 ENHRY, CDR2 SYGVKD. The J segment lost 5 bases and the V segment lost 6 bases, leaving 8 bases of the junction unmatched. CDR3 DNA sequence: TGTGCCATCAGGGGCGGGACAGGGTCCGACAATGAGCAGTTCTTC. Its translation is CAIRGGTGSDNEQFF.

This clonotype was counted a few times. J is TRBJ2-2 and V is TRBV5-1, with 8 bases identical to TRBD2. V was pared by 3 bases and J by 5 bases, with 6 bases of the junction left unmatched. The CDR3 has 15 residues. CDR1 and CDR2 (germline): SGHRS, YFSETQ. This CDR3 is CASSSGGVRTGELFF. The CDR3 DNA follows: TGCGCCAGCAGCTCCGGGGGGGTACGAACCGGGGAGCTGTTTTTT.

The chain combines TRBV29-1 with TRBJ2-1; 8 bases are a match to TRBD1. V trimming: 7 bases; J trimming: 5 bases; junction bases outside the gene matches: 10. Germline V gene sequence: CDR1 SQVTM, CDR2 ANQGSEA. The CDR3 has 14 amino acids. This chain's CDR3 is CSALDRVKDNEQFF. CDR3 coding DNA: TGCAGCGCCCTGGACAGGGTTAAGGACAATGAGCAGTTCTTC.

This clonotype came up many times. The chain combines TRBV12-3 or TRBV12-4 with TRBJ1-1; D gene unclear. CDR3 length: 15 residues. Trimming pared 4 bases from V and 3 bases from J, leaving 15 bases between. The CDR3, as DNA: TGTGCCAGCAGTTATGGCGGCGGGAGGTACACTGAAGCTTTCTTT. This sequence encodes CASSYGGGRYTEAFF.